The clone carrying this T cell receptor beta chain was detected many times. This record belongs to a study of T cells in Graves' hyperthyroidism and ophthalmopathy. It was RNA transcripts that yielded the amplified TCR beta CDR3 regions. TCR CDR3 regions were first amplified by RT-PCR with HTBI primers. TCRdb reanalysed the multiplex PCR reads using MiXCR and keeps one entry per CDR3 protein. The sample records about 740,000 distinct CDR3 sequences, roughly 15% being singletons. This CDR3 has 14 amino acids. V gave up 8 bases and J gave up 0 bases, with 13 bases separating them. Germline lookup yields CDR1 MNHNS and CDR2 SASEGT.

This receptor was obtained from a woman aged 18-30 years with Graves' hyperthyroidism. The sequenced material came from blood. The rearrangement uses TRBV6-1 and TRBJ1-1; D is undetermined. The CDR3 bases are TGTGCCAGCGTAGCTTCTCCCATGAACACTGAAGCTTTCTTT. It encodes CASVASPMNTEAFF.